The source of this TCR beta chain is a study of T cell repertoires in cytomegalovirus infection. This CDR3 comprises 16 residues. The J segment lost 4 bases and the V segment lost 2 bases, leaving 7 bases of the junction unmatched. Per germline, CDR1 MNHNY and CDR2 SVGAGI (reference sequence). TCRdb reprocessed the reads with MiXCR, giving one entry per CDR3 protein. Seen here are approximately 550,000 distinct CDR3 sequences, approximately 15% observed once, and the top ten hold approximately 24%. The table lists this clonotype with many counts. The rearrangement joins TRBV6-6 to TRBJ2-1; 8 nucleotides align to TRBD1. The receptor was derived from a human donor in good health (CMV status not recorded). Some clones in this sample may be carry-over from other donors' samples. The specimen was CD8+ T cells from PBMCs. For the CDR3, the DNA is TGTGCCAGCAGTTACCTCCGACAGGGGCGATACAATGAGCAGTTCTTC. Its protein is CASSYLRQGRYNEQFF.